The source of this TCR beta chain is a study of cytomegalovirus exposure and HLA in healthy donors. Study findings and constraints: Overall, about 160 TCR beta chains were annotated as cytomegalovirus-associated. HLA restriction was apparent for most CMV-associated TCR beta chains in a later analysis.

This CDR3 is 22 amino acids long. Germline V gene data show CDR1 as LGHNA and CDR2 as YSLEER. Trimming shortened V by 4 bases and J by 2 bases, and 32 bases separated the two germline ends. Primers: 60 Vbeta forward and 13 Jbeta reverse. In the study's own analysis: Per a later analysis, the number of unique TCR beta chains was roughly 87 million, of which some 10 million were shared. Sequenced by immunoSEQ multiplex PCR; TCRdb stores in-frame clones only, minus some. V and J calls and clone size follow that table, whereas D and trimming were derived from the DNA. The sample lists 150,000 or so clones, more than 75% seen once, with approximately 5.6% in the top ten. A word on this clone: The target antigen is unknown.

V and J are TRBV4-3 and TRBJ2-2, with D maybe TRBD2 (6 bases). The sequence came from a woman aged 40 to 49 in good health and CMV-seropositive. The specimen was PBMCs. The DNA for the CDR3 is TGCGCCAGCAGCCCCGGTCTCATGTGGGACTCATACCTGGCTGCAAACACCGGGGAGCTGTTTTTT. Its protein product is CASSPGLMWDSYLAANTGELFF.